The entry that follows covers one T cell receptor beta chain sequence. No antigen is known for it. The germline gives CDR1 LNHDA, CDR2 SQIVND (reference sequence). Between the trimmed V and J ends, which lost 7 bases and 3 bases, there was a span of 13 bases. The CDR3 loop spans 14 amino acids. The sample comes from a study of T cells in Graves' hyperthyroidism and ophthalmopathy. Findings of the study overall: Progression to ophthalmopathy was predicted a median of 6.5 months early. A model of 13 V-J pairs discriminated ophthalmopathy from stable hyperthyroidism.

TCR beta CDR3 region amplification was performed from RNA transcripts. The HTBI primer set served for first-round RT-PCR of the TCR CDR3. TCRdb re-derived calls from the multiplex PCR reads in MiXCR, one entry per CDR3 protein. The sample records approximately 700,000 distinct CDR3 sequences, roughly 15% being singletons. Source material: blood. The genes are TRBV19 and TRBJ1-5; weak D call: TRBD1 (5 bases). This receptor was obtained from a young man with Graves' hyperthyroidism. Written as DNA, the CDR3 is TGTGCCAGTACTACAGTAGGGGTCAATCAGCCCCAGCATTTT. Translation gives CASTTVGVNQPQHF.